Listed below are T cell receptor beta chains from one sample, sequenced in a study of monozygotic twins with inflammatory bowel disease. TCRdb reprocessed the 5' RACE reads and stores each CDR3 protein as one record, lacking DNA. There are over 200,000 distinct CDR3 sequences in the sample, with around 7.6% held by the top ten. The sample taken for sequencing was blood. Source of these receptors: a human donor with ulcerative colitis or Crohn's disease, or a healthy co-twin of an affected twin (not recorded which). CDR3s include the opening cysteine and the closing phenylalanine or tryptophan.

V gene,J gene,CDR3 protein
TRBV6-5,TRBJ1-1,CASSSGPGTEAFF
TRBV5-1,TRBJ2-7,CASSLGTSGEYEQYF
TRBV5-1,TRBJ1-2,CASSLGQLNYGYTF
TRBV12-3/TRBV12-4,TRBJ1-1,CASSRGTGGTEAFF
TRBV18,TRBJ2-7,CASSPGQGANYEQYF
TRBV28,TRBJ1-1,CASRNGRRAEAFF
TRBV5-1,TRBJ1-6,CASSPDGRPPLHF
TRBV7-9,TRBJ2-7,CASSRPTRSYEQYF
TRBV19,TRBJ1-6,CASRRPGATNSPLHF
TRBV20-1,TRBJ1-1,CSAREGGRNTEAFF
TRBV7-6,TRBJ2-7,CASSLAETISYEQYF
TRBV3-1,TRBJ2-7,CASSQQTGGGSNF
TRBV4-2,TRBJ2-7,CASSQDLGLGYEQYF
TRBV3-1,TRBJ2-2,CASSSDTGELFF
TRBV27,TRBJ2-5,CASSRQGEETQYF
TRBV12-3/TRBV12-4,TRBJ2-1,CASSFRPRGLYNEQFF
TRBV4-1,TRBJ2-2,CASSQTGLAGGLVGELFF
TRBV18,TRBJ1-5,CASSQAVDQPQHF
TRBV5-1,TRBJ1-1,CASNDQGVDTEAFF
TRBV5-1,TRBJ1-4,CASSLSGTGPEKLFF
TRBV7-2,TRBJ2-7,CASSQRTSGYDYEQYF
TRBV15,TRBJ2-2,CATSPENRGSGELFF
TRBV6-2/TRBV6-3,TRBJ2-5,CASSYSFSESDQETQYF